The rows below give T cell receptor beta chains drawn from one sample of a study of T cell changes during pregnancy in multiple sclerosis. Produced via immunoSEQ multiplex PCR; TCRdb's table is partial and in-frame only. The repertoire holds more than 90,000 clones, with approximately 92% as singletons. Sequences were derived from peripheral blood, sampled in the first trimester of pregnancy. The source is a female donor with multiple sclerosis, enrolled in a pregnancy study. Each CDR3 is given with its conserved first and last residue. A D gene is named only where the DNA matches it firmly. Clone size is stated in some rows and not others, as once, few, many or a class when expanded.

CASSSGQSGVYEQYF	TGTGCCAGCAGTTCGGGCCAATCGGGGGTTTACGAGCAGTACTTC	TRBV28	TRBJ2-7	-	-
CASIPGQGTYEQYF	TGTGCCAGCATTCCGGGACAGGGTACCTACGAGCAGTACTTC	TRBV28	TRBJ2-7	TRBD1	-
CASSLGPGTGNEKLFF	TGTGCCAGCAGCTTAGGTCCCGGGACAGGGAATGAAAAACTGTTTTTT	TRBV13	TRBJ1-4	TRBD1	-
CASSKTGGDNEKLFF	TGTGCCAGCAGCAAAACAGGGGGTGATAATGAAAAACTGTTTTTT	TRBV9	TRBJ1-4	TRBD1	-
CASSQDGGSGNTIYF	TGCGCCAGCAGCCAAGATGGCGGCTCTGGAAACACCATATATTTT	TRBV4-3	TRBJ1-3	-	-
CASSPPPGLNTEAFF	TGTGCCAGCAGCCCCCCGCCAGGGCTGAACACTGAAGCTTTCTTT	TRBV27	TRBJ1-1	-	-
CASSISSTGMDGYTF	TGTGCCAGCTCAATTAGCTCGACAGGCATGGATGGCTACACCTTC	TRBV18	TRBJ1-2	-	-
CASSLGEREGREQYF	TGTGCCAGCAGCTTAGGGGAGCGGGAGGGCCGGGAGCAGTACTTC	TRBV13	TRBJ2-7	TRBD2	-
CASSPPAGAGTGELFF	TGTGCCAGCAGCCCCCCAGCGGGAGCGGGCACCGGGGAGCTGTTTTTT	TRBV7-9	TRBJ2-2	TRBD2	-
CASSPGGTQYF	TGTGCCAGCAGTCCAGGGGGGACCCAGTACTTC	TRBV28	TRBJ2-5	TRBD1	-
CASSLREGRYEQYF	TGTGCCAGCAGTTTGCGGGAGGGCCGGTACGAGCAGTACTTC	TRBV28	TRBJ2-7	TRBD2	once
CAWSMGAPNTEAFF	TGTGCCTGGAGTATGGGGGCCCCGAACACTGAAGCTTTCTTT	TRBV30	TRBJ1-1	-	-
CASSFPGNTEAFF	TGTGCCAGCAGTTTTCCAGGGAACACTGAAGCTTTCTTT	TRBV27	TRBJ1-1	-	-
CASSYDRGRDTGELFF	TGTGCCAGCAGCTACGACAGGGGGCGAGACACCGGGGAGCTGTTTTTT	TRBV7-2	TRBJ2-2	TRBD1	once
CASSQVWQGAEAFF	TGCGCCAGCAGCCAAGTGTGGCAGGGCGCTGAAGCTTTCTTT	TRBV4-1	TRBJ1-1	-	-
CASEKRDKNIQYF	TGTGCCAGCGAGAAGCGGGACAAAAACATTCAGTACTTC	TRBV28	TRBJ2-4	TRBD2	-
CASSHDGQGPSTGELFF	TGTGCCAGCAGCCATGATGGACAGGGGCCTTCCACCGGGGAGCTGTTTTTT	TRBV4-2	TRBJ2-2	TRBD1	-
CASSYSNGGGQSYTF	TGTGCCAGCAGTTACTCGAACGGAGGAGGGCAGAGCTACACCTTC	TRBV6-5	TRBJ1-2	-	-
CASSLAVPSGFTKVQFF	TGCGCCAGCAGCTTGGCCGTGCCTAGCGGGTTTACAAAGGTGCAGTTCTTC	TRBV5-1	TRBJ2-1	TRBD2	-
CASRPIGEGTGNTIYF	TGCGCCAGCAGACCAATCGGGGAGGGGACTGGAAACACCATATATTTT	TRBV5-1	TRBJ1-3	-	-
CASTYSQGAYEQYF	TGTGCCAGCACTTACTCACAGGGGGCCTACGAGCAGTACTTC	TRBV5-4	TRBJ2-7	TRBD1	once
CASGGGGSRNTIYF	TGTGCCAGCGGGGGCGGGGGCTCTAGGAACACCATATATTTT	TRBV6-6	TRBJ1-3	-	once
CASSYSSTGGTEAFF	TGTGCCAGCAGTTACTCTTCAACAGGGGGAACTGAAGCTTTCTTT	TRBV6-5	TRBJ1-1	TRBD1	once
CASSMGHKFGEAFF	TGTGCCAGTAGTATGGGCCACAAATTTGGTGAAGCTTTCTTT	TRBV19	TRBJ1-1	-	-
CASSLGQGTSYTF	TGTGCCAGCAGCCTGGGACAGGGGACGAGCTACACCTTC	TRBV5-4	TRBJ1-2	TRBD1	-
CASRRGYQPQHF	TGTGCCAGCAGGCGGGGTTATCAGCCCCAGCATTTT	TRBV28	TRBJ1-5	-	few
CASSGQGSPFYEQYF	TGTGCCAGCAGTGGACAGGGGTCTCCCTTCTACGAGCAGTACTTC	TRBV27	TRBJ2-7	TRBD1	-
CASRRGDMQYF	TGCGCCAGCAGGCGAGGAGATATGCAGTATTTT	TRBV5-1	TRBJ2-3	-	-
CASSSHSTSGPIYNEQFF	TGTGCCAGCAGTTCGCACTCGACTAGCGGGCCTATCTACAATGAGCAGTTCTTC	TRBV27	TRBJ2-1	TRBD2	-
CASSRSGSQGYTF	TGTGCCAGCAGCCGGTCAGGGTCACAAGGCTACACCTTC	TRBV4-2	TRBJ1-2	-	-
CASSSTGFGGTGELFF	TGTGCCAGCAGCTCTACAGGGTTCGGTGGCACCGGGGAGCTGTTTTTT	TRBV5-8	TRBJ2-2	-	-
CASSFRGVSDTEAFF	TGTGCCAGCAGTTTCAGGGGGGTGTCGGACACTGAAGCTTTCTTT	TRBV27	TRBJ1-1	TRBD1	-
CASRGGWEHTEAFF	TGTGCCAGCAGGGGGGGGTGGGAGCACACTGAAGCTTTCTTT	TRBV6-6	TRBJ1-1	-	once
CASSFGQGELFF	TGCGCCAGCAGCTTTGGACAGGGGGAGCTGTTTTTT	TRBV5-1	TRBJ2-2	-	-
CASKKRNDQPQHF	TGTGCCAGCAAAAAGAGGAATGATCAGCCCCAGCATTTT	TRBV6-6	TRBJ1-5	-	once